This T cell receptor (beta chain) was sequenced in a study of vaccination effects on CD4 cells after COVID-19. Generated by immunoSEQ multiplex PCR, the TCRdb table keeps only in-frame clones and is missing some. The sample holds around 69,000 clones, 70% to 85% seen once. V was cut by 5 bases and J by 1 base, with 2 bases left in between. The CDR3 consists of 11 residues. Culture lasted about ten days before CD4+ T cell isolation. All participants had two doses of either the BNT162b2 or mRNA-1273 vaccine. Each vaccine recipient was nucleocapsid antibody negative and had no prior SARS-CoV-2 infection. Concerning this clone: Its antigen is unknown.

The clonotype originates from a human donor who received a COVID-19 vaccine. Source: CD4+ T cells from PBMCs cultured without peptide, taken after COVID-19 vaccination. This sequence joins TRBV12-3 or TRBV12-4 and TRBJ2-5; D not resolved. CDR3 residues: CASSPQETQYF. CDR3 in DNA: TGTGCCAGCAGTCCCCAAGAGACCCAGTACTTC.